This T cell receptor (beta chain) was captured by sequencing in a study of tissue T cells after allogeneic stem cell transplantation. Background on the study: Viable blood and marrow gave sorted CD3+ T cells if numbers allowed.

Concerning this clone: The antigen remains undetermined.

Libraries were prepared by immunoSEQ multiplex PCR; TCRdb keeps only in-frame clonotypes and omits some of them. The table includes about 28,000 clones, about 85% detected once. General observations from the study: In patients and mice, blood and spleen missed much of tissue repertoire.

Sequences were derived from blood, sampled before transplantation. This clonotype originated in a woman between 18 and 55 years old who later had graft-versus-host disease after an allogeneic stem cell transplant.

This chain's CDR3 is CASSPRGTSVTDTQYF. Here the CDR3 DNA reads TGTGCCAGCAGCCCTCGGGGGACTAGCGTCACAGATACGCAGTATTTT. The chain combines TRBV4-2 with TRBJ2-3, with 10 positions matching TRBD2. The germline V gene has CDR1 LGHNA and CDR2 YNFKEQ. The CDR3 has 16 residues. J was trimmed by 2 bases and V by 4 bases; bases with no gene match: 6.